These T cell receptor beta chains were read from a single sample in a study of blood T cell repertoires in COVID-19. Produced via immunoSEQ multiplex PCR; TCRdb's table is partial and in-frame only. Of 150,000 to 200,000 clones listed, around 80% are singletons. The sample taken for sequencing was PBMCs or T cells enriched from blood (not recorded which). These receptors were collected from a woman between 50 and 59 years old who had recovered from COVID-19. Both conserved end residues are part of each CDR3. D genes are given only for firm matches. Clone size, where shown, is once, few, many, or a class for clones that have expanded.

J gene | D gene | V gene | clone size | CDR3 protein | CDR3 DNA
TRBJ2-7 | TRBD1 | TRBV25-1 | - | CASSDNFGTGAYEQYF | TGTGCCAGCAGTGACAATTTCGGGACAGGAGCCTACGAGCAGTACTTC
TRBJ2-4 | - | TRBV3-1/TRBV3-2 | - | CASRGLAKNIQYF | TGTGCCAGCCGCGGATTAGCCAAAAACATTCAGTACTTC
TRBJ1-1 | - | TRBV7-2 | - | CASSPPGLLNTEAFF | TGTGCCAGCAGCCCACCGGGACTTCTGAACACTGAAGCTTTCTTT
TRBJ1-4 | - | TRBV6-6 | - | CASRDSFTNEKLFF | TGTGCCAGCAGAGACAGTTTCACTAATGAAAAACTGTTTTTT
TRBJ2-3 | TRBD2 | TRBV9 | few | CASSAGGGSGADTQYF | TGTGCCAGCAGCGCCGGGGGGGGTTCTGGCGCAGATACGCAGTATTTT
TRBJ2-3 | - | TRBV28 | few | CASDSPGILTDTQYF | TGTGCCAGCGACTCGCCCGGGATTCTCACAGATACGCAGTATTTT
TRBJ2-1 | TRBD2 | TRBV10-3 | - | CATVGLAGGRDEQFF | TGTGCCACCGTAGGTCTAGCGGGAGGTCGGGATGAGCAGTTCTTC
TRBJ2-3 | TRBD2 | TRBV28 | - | CATLRGGADTQYF | TGTGCCACCCTCCGGGGGGGTGCCGATACGCAGTATTTT
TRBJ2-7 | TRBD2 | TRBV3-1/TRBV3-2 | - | CASSPTGLNEQYF | TGTGCCAGCAGCCCCACGGGACTAAACGAGCAGTACTTC
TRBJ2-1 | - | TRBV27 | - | CASSLSSRYNEQFF | TGTGCCAGCAGTTTGAGTAGCCGGTACAATGAGCAGTTCTTC
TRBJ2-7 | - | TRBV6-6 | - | CASSAQGGGVEQYF | TGTGCCAGCAGTGCACAGGGGGGAGGGGTCGAGCAGTACTTC
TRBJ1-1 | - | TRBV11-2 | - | CASSRGRGAEAFF | TGTGCCAGCAGCCGAGGGAGGGGGGCCGAAGCTTTCTTT
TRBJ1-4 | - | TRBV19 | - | CASSITSGVNEKLFF | TGTGCCAGTAGTATTACCTCGGGGGTTAATGAAAAACTGTTTTTT
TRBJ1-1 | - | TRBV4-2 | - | CASSQEVRETEAFF | TGTGCCAGCAGCCAAGAGGTCCGGGAAACTGAAGCTTTCTTT
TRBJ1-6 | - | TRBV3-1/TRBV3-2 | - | CASSPQASDSPLHF | TGTGCCAGCAGCCCTCAGGCCTCGGATTCACCCCTCCACTTT
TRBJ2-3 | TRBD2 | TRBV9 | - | CASSVERRASGNKTTDTQYF | TGTGCCAGCAGCGTAGAACGGAGGGCTAGCGGGAATAAAACCACAGATACGCAGTATTTT
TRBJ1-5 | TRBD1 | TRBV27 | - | CASSFGQGGPPQHF | TGTGCCAGCAGTTTTGGACAGGGGGGTCCGCCCCAGCATTTT
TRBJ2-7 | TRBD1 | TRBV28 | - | CASSADRSSSYEQYF | TGTGCCAGCTCCGCGGACAGGTCGAGCTCCTACGAGCAGTACTTC
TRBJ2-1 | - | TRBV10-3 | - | CAISESEVSSYNEQFF | TGTGCCATCAGTGAGTCGGAGGTGAGCTCCTACAATGAGCAGTTCTTC
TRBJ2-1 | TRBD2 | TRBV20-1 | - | CSASRTSGSNEQFF | TGCAGTGCTAGTAGGACTAGCGGGTCGAATGAGCAGTTCTTC
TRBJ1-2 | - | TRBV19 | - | CASSFSEGRGYGYTF | TGTGCCAGTAGTTTCAGTGAGGGCCGAGGCTATGGCTACACCTTC
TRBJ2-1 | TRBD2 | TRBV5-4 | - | CASSLIAGANNEQFF | TGTGCCAGCAGCTTAATAGCGGGAGCCAACAATGAGCAGTTCTTC
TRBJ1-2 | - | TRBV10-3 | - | CAIRADSTLILGYTF | TGTGCCATCAGGGCAGACAGCACCTTAATATTGGGCTACACCTTC
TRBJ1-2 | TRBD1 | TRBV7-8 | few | CASRGDRTYSESLRYGYTF | TGTGCCAGCAGGGGGGACAGGACCTATAGCGAGAGCCTTCGCTATGGCTACACCTTC
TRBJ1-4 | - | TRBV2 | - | CACRGQNEKLFF | TGTGCCTGTCGAGGGCAGAATGAAAAACTGTTTTTT
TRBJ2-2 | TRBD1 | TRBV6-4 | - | CASSERTGSYTGELFF | TGTGCCAGCAGTGAACGGACAGGCTCCTACACCGGGGAGCTGTTTTTT
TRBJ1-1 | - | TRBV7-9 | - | CASSLVGGGDTEAFF | TGTGCCAGCAGCTTAGTGGGCGGAGGGGACACTGAAGCTTTCTTT
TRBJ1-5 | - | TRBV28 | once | CASRGTNNQPQHF | TGTGCCAGCAGGGGGACAAACAATCAGCCCCAGCATTTT
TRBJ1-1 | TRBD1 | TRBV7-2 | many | CASSLQGARTEAFF | TGTGCCAGCAGCTTACAGGGGGCTAGGACTGAAGCTTTCTTT
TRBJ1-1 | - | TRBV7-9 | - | CASSFSNTEAFF | TGTGCCAGCAGCTTCTCGAACACTGAAGCTTTCTTT
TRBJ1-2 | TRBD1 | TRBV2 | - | CASSEWRTGGASDGYTF | TGTGCCAGCAGTGAATGGCGGACAGGGGGCGCCTCTGATGGCTACACCTTC
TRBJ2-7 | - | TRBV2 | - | CASSDWTLSYEQYF | TGTGCCAGCAGTGATTGGACTTTGTCCTACGAGCAGTACTTC
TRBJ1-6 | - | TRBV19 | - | CASSPGGSSYNSPLHF | TGTGCCAGTAGTCCTGGGGGGAGCTCCTATAATTCACCCCTCCACTTT
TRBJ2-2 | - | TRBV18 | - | CASSPSRGAHTGELFF | TGTGCCAGCTCACCGTCCCGGGGGGCTCACACCGGGGAGCTGTTTTTT
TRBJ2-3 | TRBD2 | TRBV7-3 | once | CASSNITSGKDTQYF | TGTGCCAGCAGCAACATAACTAGCGGGAAAGATACGCAGTATTTT
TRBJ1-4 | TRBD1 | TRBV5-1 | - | CASSLAGGSTNEKLFF | TGCGCCAGCAGCTTGGCAGGGGGCTCAACTAATGAAAAACTGTTTTTT
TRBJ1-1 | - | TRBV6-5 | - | CASRQGTEAFF | TGTGCCAGCAGACAGGGAACTGAAGCTTTCTTT
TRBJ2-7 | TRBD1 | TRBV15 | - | CATSRPKGQGTYEQYF | TGTGCCACCAGCAGACCCAAAGGACAGGGAACCTACGAGCAGTACTTC
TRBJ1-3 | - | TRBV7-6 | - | CASSSPGDFSGNTIYF | TGTGCCAGCAGCTCCCCGGGGGATTTCTCTGGAAACACCATATATTTT
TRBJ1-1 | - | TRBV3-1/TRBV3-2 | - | CASSHPQGRTEAFF | TGTGCCAGCAGCCATCCCCAGGGGCGGACTGAAGCTTTCTTT
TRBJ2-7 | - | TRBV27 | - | CASSLDPGGQYEQYF | TGTGCCAGCAGTTTGGATCCCGGGGGGCAGTACGAGCAGTACTTC
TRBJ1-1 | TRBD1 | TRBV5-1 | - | CASGTGVNSEAFF | TGCGCCAGCGGGACAGGGGTGAATTCTGAAGCTTTCTTT
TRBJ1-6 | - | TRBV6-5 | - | CASLALSSYNSPLHF | TGTGCCAGCCTAGCATTGAGCTCCTATAATTCACCCCTCCACTTT
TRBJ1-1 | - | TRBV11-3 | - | CASSFGRGDTEAFF | TGTGCCAGCAGCTTCGGACGGGGGGACACTGAAGCTTTCTTT
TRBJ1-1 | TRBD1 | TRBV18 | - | CASSLTGGSDTEAFF | TGTGCCAGCTCGCTAACAGGGGGCTCGGACACTGAAGCTTTCTTT
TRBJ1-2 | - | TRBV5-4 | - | CASSPDRKNGYTF | TGTGCCAGCAGCCCTGACAGGAAAAATGGCTACACCTTC
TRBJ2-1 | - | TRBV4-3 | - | CASSQEGVLVDEQFF | TGCGCCAGCAGCCAAGAGGGAGTATTGGTCGATGAGCAGTTCTTC
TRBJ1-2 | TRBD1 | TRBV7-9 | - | CASSQDRDDGYTF | TGTGCCAGCAGCCAGGACAGGGACGATGGCTACACCTTC
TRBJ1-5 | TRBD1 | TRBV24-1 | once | CATSLGKDRDSTPQHF | TGTGCCACCAGTTTGGGTAAGGACCGGGACAGCACCCCCCAGCATTTT
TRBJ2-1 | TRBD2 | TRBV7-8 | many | CASSPPLREDPSREQFF | TGTGCCAGCAGCCCCCCCCTGCGGGAGGATCCCTCGCGTGAGCAGTTCTTC
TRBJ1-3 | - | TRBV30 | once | CACFRKNSGNTIYF | TGTGCCTGCTTCAGGAAAAACTCTGGAAACACCATATATTTT
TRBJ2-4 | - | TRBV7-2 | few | CASSLDRVPIQYF | TGTGCCAGCAGCTTAGACAGGGTTCCCATTCAGTACTTC
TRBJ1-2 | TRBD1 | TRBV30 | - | CAWEGPGQVGYTF | TGTGCCTGGGAGGGACCAGGACAGGTCGGCTACACCTTC
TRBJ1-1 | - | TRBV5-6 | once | CASSPLQLRNTEAFF | TGTGCCAGCAGCCCACTCCAACTCCGGAACACTGAAGCTTTCTTT
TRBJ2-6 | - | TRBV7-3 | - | CASSLIGISGANVLTF | TGTGCCAGCAGCTTAATCGGGATATCTGGGGCCAACGTCCTGACTTTC
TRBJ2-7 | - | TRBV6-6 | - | CASSRPPGYEQYF | TGTGCCAGCAGTCGACCACCGGGCTACGAGCAGTACTTC